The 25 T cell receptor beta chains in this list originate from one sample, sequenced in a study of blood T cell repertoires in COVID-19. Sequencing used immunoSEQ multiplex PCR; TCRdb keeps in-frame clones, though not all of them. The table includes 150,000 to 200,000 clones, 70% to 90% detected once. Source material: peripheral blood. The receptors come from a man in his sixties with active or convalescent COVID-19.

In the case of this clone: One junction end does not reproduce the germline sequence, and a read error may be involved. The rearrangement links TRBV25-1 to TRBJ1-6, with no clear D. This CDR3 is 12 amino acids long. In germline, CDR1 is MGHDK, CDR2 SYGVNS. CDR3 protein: CASGDPLGPLHF. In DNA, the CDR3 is TGTGCCAGCGGTGACCCCCTCGGACCCCTCCACTTT.

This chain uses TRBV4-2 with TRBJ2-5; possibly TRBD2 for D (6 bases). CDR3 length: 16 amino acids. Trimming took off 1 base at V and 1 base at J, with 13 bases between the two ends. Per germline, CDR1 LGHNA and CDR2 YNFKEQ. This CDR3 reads CASSQVSGGRQETQYF. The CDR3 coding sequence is TGTGCCAGCAGCCAAGTTTCCGGGGGTCGCCAAGAGACCCAGTACTTC.

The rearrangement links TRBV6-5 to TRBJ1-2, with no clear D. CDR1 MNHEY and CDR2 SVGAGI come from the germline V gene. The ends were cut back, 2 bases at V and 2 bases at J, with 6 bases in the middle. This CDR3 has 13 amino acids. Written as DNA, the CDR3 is TGTGCCAGCAGTTACGACGGGAACTATGGCTACACCTTC. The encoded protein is CASSYDGNYGYTF.

CDR3 nucleotides: TGTGCCAGCAGTGGAGCGCTAGGGGCGGAAGAGACCCAGTACTTC. Translation gives CASSGALGAEETQYF. V is TRBV6-1 and J is TRBJ2-5; perhaps TRBD1 as D (5 bases). The CDR3 totals 15 residues. CDR1 and CDR2 (germline): MNHNS, SASEGT. V lost 4 bases, J lost 3 bases, and 15 bases lay in between.

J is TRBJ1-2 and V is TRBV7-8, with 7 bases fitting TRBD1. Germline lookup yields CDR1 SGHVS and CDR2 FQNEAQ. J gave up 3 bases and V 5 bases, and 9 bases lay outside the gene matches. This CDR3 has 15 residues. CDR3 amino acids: CASSLRDSWDYGYTF. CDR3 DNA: TGTGCCAGCAGCCTGAGGGACAGCTGGGACTATGGCTACACCTTC.

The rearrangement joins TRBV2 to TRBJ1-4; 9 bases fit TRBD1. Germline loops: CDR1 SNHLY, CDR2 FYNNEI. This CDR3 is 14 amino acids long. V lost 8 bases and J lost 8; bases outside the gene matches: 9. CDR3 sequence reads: CASASGTGKEKLFF. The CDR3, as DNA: TGTGCCAGCGCATCCGGGACAGGGAAGGAAAAACTGTTTTTT. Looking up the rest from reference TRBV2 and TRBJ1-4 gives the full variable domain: EPEVTQTPSHQVTQMGQEVILRCVPISNHLYFYWYRQILGQKVEFLVSFYNNEISEKSEIFDDQFSVERPDGSNFTLKIRSTKLEDSAMYFCASASGTGKEKLFFGSGTQLSVL.

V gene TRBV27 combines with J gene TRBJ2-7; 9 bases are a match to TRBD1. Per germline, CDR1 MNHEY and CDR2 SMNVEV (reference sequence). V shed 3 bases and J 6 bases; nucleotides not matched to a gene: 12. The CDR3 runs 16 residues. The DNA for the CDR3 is TGTGCCAGCAGTTTTGGACAGGGGACCCTGGCCAGCGAGCAGTACTTC. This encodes CASSFGQGTLASEQYF.

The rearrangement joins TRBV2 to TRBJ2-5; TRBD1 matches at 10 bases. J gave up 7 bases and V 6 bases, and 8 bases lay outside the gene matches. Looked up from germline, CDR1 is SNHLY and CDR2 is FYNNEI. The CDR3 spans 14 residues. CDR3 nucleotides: TGTGCCAGCAGCGCGGACAGGGGGATAGGGACCCAGTACTTC. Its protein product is CASSADRGIGTQYF.

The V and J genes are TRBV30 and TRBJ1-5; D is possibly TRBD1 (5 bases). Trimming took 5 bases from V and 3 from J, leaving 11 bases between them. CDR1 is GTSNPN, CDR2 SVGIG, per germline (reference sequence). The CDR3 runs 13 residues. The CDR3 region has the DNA TGTGCCTGGGAGCAGGGCCCCAATCAGCCCCAGCATTTT. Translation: CAWEQGPNQPQHF.

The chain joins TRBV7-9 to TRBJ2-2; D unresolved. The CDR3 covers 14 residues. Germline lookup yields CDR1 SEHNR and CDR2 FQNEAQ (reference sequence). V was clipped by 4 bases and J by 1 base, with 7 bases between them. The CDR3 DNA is TGTGCCAGCAGCTCTCTAAAGAACACCGGGGAGCTGTTTTTT. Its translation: CASSSLKNTGELFF. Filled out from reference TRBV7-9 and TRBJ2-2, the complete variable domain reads DTGVSQNPRHKITKRGQNVTFRCDPISEHNRLYWYRQTLGQGPEFLTYFQNEAQLEKSRLLSDRFSAERPKGSFSTLEIQRTEQGDSAMYLCASSSLKNTGELFFGEGSRLTVL.

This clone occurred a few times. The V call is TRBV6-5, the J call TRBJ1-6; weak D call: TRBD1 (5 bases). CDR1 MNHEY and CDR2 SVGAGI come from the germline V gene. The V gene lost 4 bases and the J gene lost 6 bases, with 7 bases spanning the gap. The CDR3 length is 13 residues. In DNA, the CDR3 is TGTGCCAGCAGTTTGGGGGGTAATTCACCCCTCCACTTT. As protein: CASSLGGNSPLHF.

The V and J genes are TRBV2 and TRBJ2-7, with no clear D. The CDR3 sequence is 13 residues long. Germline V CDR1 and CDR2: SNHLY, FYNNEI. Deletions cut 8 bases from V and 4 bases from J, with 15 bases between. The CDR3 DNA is TGTGCCAGCCTTACTGACGGGTTATACGAGCAGTACTTC. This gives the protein CASLTDGLYEQYF.

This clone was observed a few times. Here the CDR3 DNA reads TGTGCCAGCAGCCCCGGGACTGAAAAGAGGGGAAACACCATATATTTT. It translates to CASSPGTEKRGNTIYF. The J gene is TRBJ1-3, the V gene TRBV11-3; possible D gene TRBD1, 5 bases. Trimming shortened V by 5 bases and J by 4 bases, and 18 bases separated the two germline ends. Germline-derived CDR1 and CDR2 are SGHNT and YENEEA. The length of the CDR3 is 16 residues.

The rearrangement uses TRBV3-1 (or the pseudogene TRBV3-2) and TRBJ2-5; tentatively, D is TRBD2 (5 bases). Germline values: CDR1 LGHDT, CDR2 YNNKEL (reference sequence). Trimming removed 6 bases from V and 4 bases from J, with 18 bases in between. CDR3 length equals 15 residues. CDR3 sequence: CASSKIGGSGETQYF. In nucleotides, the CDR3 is TGTGCCAGCAGTAAGATAGGAGGTTCGGGAGAGACCCAGTACTTC.

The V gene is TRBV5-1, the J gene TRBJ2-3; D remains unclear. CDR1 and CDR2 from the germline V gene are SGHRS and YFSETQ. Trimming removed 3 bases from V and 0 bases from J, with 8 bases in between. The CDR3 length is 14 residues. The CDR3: CASSSTQSTDTQYF. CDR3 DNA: TGCGCCAGCAGCTCGACACAGAGCACAGATACGCAGTATTTT.

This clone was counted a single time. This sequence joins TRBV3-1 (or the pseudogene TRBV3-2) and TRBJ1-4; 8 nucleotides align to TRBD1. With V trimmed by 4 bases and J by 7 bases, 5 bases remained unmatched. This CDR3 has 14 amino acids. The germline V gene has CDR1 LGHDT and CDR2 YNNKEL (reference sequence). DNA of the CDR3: TGTGCCAGCAGCCCCTTAGGGACAGGTGAAAAACTGTTTTTT. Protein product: CASSPLGTGEKLFF.

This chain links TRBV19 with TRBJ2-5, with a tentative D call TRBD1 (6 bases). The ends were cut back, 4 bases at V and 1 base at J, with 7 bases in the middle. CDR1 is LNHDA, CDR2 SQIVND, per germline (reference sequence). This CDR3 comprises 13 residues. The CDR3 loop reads CASSRQVQETQYF. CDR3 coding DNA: TGTGCCAGTAGTAGACAGGTCCAAGAGACCCAGTACTTC.

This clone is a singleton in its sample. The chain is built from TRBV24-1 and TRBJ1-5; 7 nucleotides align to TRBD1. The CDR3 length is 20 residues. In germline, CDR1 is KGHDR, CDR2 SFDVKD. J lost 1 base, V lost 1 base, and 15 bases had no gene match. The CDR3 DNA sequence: TGTGCCACCAGTGATTTAGGGGTGGTCAGGGGGTCGTTGAGCAATCAGCCCCAGCATTTT. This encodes CATSDLGVVRGSLSNQPQHF.

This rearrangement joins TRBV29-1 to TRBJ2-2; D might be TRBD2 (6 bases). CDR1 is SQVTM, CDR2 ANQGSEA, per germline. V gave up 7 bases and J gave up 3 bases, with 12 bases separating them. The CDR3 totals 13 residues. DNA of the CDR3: TGCAGCGGAGGGACTCTTGACACCGGGGAGCTGTTTTTT. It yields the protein CSGGTLDTGELFF.

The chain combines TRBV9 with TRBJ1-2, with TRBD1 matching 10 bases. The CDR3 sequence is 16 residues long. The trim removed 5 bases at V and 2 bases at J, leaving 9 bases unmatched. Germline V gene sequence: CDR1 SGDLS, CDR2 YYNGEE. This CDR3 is CASRPAGTGVNYGYTF. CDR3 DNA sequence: TGTGCCAGCAGGCCAGCCGGGACAGGGGTCAACTATGGCTACACCTTC.

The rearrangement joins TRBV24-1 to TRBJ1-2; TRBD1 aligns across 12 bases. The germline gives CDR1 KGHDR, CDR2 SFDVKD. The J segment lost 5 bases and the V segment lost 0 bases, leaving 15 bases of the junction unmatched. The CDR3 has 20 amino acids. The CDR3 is CATSDLRGTGGGGPFYGYTF. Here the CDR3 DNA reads TGTGCCACCAGTGATTTGCGCGGGACAGGGGGCGGAGGGCCCTTTTATGGCTACACCTTC.

The DNA of the CDR3 is TGTGCCAGCAGTTACGCGCGCAATGAGCAGTTCTTC. It yields the protein CASSYARNEQFF. The rearrangement joins TRBV6-2 or TRBV6-3 to TRBJ2-1, with D unclear. V shed 2 bases and J shed 6 bases, with 5 bases lying between them. CDR1 MNHEY and CDR2 SVGEGT come from the germline V gene. The CDR3 runs 12 residues.

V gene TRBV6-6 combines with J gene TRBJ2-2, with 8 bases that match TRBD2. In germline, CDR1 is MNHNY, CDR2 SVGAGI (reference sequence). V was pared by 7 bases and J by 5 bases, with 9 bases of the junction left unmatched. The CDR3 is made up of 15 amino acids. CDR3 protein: CASNGGGGWTGELFF. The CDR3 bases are TGTGCCAGCAACGGTGGCGGGGGGTGGACCGGGGAGCTGTTTTTT.

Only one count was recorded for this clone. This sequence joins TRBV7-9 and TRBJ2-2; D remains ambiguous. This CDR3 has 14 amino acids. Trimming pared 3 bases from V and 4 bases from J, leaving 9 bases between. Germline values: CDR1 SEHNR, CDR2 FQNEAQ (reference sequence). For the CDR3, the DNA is TGTGCCAGCAGCTTTAGAGCAATCACCGGGGAGCTGTTTTTT. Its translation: CASSFRAITGELFF.

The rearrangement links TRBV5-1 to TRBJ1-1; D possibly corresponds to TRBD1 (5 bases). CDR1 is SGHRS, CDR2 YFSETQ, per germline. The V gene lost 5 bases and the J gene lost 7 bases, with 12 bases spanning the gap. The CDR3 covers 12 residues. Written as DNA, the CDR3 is TGCGCCAGCAGGACGGGGGGTTTTGAAGCTTTCTTT. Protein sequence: CASRTGGFEAFF.